This entry is about one TCR beta chain. Its antigen remains undetermined. Within one base of it there is no much larger clone, and no base qualities were kept. The donors were 40 or so Caucasian individuals from Russia, aged roughly 6 to 100 years, who were systemically healthy. Each donor gave about 10 milliliters of peripheral blood, drawn into EDTA-treated Vacutainer tubes. Ficoll-Paque density-gradient centrifugation was used to isolate PBMCs, with at least 7 million obtained per sample. Trizol reagent was used to extract total RNA from PBMCs, with at least 5 micrograms per sample. For every donor, flow cytometry on a PBMC aliquot measured the percentage of naive CD45RAhigh/CD27high T cells. For this chain, trimming is 1 base at the V end and 0 bases at the J end, and the number of junction bases without a gene match is 9. From its cysteine to its phenylalanine, the CDR3 spans 17 amino acids. Of the read, only the CDR3 DNA is kept; its 51 bases are in frame from base 1. CDR1 and CDR2, per the germline V gene, are SQVTM and ANQGSEA.

To prepare the library, 5' RACE was applied. A second PCR of roughly 7 to 11 cycles was performed with a sample-barcoded 5' primer and a J-beta primer mix. A unique molecular identifier was introduced onto each TCR beta cDNA molecule by a template-switch 5' adaptor carrying 12 random nucleotides. At least 3 million CDR3-containing paired-end reads were obtained from each sample. First-strand cDNA was synthesized from all RNA with the Mint cDNA synthesis kit, primed by a TRBC-specific oligonucleotide. After uracil-DNA glycosylase treatment, a first 18-cycle PCR used universal primers M1SS and BC2_uni_R on all cDNA. As for how the authors treated the data: For normalization, 1 million high-quality reads were randomly selected from each sample, with every read carrying a distinct molecular identifier. Reads with shared molecular identifiers were discarded instead of being binned into consensus sequences. MiTCR, with a Q25 quality threshold and the strictest error-elimination algorithm, was used for CDR3 identification, clonotype clustering and error correction. A nonparametric unseen species model using Euler transformation provided a lower-bound estimate of total TCR beta diversity. The public reads were run again by TCRdb, first through fastp at Q25 and then through MiXCR, and only productive beta chains were kept. Under each unique CDR3 protein, matching rows form one entry showing the most common genes and DNA. The V and J calls here are based on TCRdb, not the publication. This sample lists 1.8 million or so distinct CDR3 sequences; around 40% were detected once. The ten largest clones take up about 23% of the sample.

This entry belongs to a study of blood T cells in healthy people across ages (dated by TCRdb to the mid-2010s). Looking at the study overall: Template switching captured roughly one uniquely barcoded TCR beta cDNA molecule per two T cells in model experiments. The donors were split into four age groups: young (average 16 years), middle-aged (more than 35), aged (about 62) and long-lived (roughly 77). Two additional independent replicas of 1 million unique cDNA reads from the same blood draw were analyzed for two donors (one aged 18 to 30 and one aged 80 or older). The study measured age-related changes in TCR beta repertoire diversity using deep sequencing normalized with unique cDNA molecular identifiers. To avoid experimental bias, donors of different ages were distributed randomly across sequencing lanes.

Broad study findings and their caveats: Since profiling was done on bulk unsorted PBMCs, naive and antigen-experienced compartments could not be conclusively compared. Estimates of total diversity based on one million sequenced T cells were considered lower bounds and underestimates. Observed TCR beta diversity correlated strongly with the percentage of naive T cells measured by flow cytometry. Because donor CMV infection status was unknown, age-related changes in expanded clonotypes were potentially confounded. Compared with the aged group, more naive CD4+ T cells, fewer expanded clones and increased TCR diversity were shown by the long-lived group, suggesting age selection. As age increased, observed TCR beta diversity per million T cells dropped in a roughly linear way, and a significant reduction was already evident by age approximately 40.

Sequences were obtained from blood. The TCR was taken from a human donor in good health. Recombination linked TRBV29-1 to TRBJ1-3, with 7 bases in between that match TRBD1. The CDR3 here reads CSVEVFWDSSSGNTIYF. The nucleotides are TGCAGCGTTGAAGTATTTTGGGACAGCAGCTCTGGAAACACCATATATTTT.